These 17 T cell receptor beta chains originate from one sample sequenced in a study of shared clonotypes between healthy human individuals. The assay was immunoSEQ multiplex PCR, and TCRdb's table has in-frame clones only and misses some. The data contain approximately 2.3 million clones, 85% to 95% of them seen just once; the ten biggest clones take up 0.39%. What was sequenced was naive CD4+ T cells from PBMCs. The subset: CD45RA+ positively selected. These receptors were collected from a man aged 18 to 29 in good health. Some clones in this sample may be carry-over from other donors' samples.

The chain carries TRBV30 and TRBJ2-7; D is possibly TRBD1 or TRBD2 (5 bases each). The CDR3 length is 15 residues. Germline V gene data show CDR1 as GTSNPN and CDR2 as SVGIG (reference sequence). V lost 4 bases, J lost 6 bases, and 22 bases lay in between. CDR3 coding DNA: TGTGCCTGGACCCTCGGGCGAGGCTCGGGGCGCGAGCAGTACTTC. As protein: CAWTLGRGSGREQYF.

This CDR3 reads CASSFARGDKAFF. As DNA, the CDR3 is TGTGCCAGCAGTTTCGCGCGGGGGGATAAAGCTTTCTTT. The chain joins TRBV27 to TRBJ1-1, with a possible D match to TRBD1 (5 bases). V was cut by 3 bases and J by 9 bases, with 14 bases left in between. Germline V gene lookup returns CDR1 MNHEY and CDR2 SMNVEV (reference sequence). The CDR3 contains 13 residues.

V is TRBV19 and J is TRBJ1-3, with D perhaps TRBD1 (5 bases). This CDR3 has 16 amino acids. Germline CDR1 and CDR2: LNHDA and SQIVND (reference sequence). Trimming took 7 bases from V and 9 from J, leaving 25 bases between them. The CDR3 DNA follows: TGTGCCAGTACGGGGAGGACCGCGAGGGACCGGGGCACCATATATTTT. Translating it yields CASTGRTARDRGTIYF.

The V gene is TRBV6-1, the J gene TRBJ2-7; D possibly corresponds to TRBD1 (6 bases). Deletions cut 7 bases from V and 4 bases from J, with 17 bases between. This CDR3 is 14 amino acids long. Germline V gene sequence: CDR1 MNHNS, CDR2 SASEGT. This CDR3 is CASTVTQGFYEQYF. In nucleotides, the CDR3 is TGTGCCAGCACAGTGACACAGGGCTTTTACGAGCAGTACTTC.

V and J are TRBV27 and TRBJ1-5; the D is unclear. Trimming left V 1 base short and J 2 bases short, with 9 bases between. Germline loops: CDR1 MNHEY, CDR2 SMNVEV (reference sequence). There are 15 residues in the CDR3. The CDR3 spells CASSLYPVGNQPQHF. The CDR3 DNA follows: TGTGCCAGCAGTTTATACCCGGTCGGCAATCAGCCCCAGCATTTT.

This chain joins TRBV5-1 and TRBJ1-2; TRBD1 aligns across 10 bases. This CDR3 has 16 amino acids. The V gene's germline CDR1 is SGHRS and CDR2 YFSETQ. The V gene end was trimmed by 3 bases and the J gene end by 2 bases; junction bases not matched to a gene: 7. CDR3 bases: TGCGCCAGCAGCTGGGAACCGGGACAGGGGAACTATGGCTACACCTTC. This encodes CASSWEPGQGNYGYTF. Based on the CDR3 plus reference TRBV5-1 and TRBJ1-2, the full variable domain is KAGVTQTPRYLIKTRGQQVTLSCSPISGHRSVSWYQQTPGQGLQFLFEYFSETQRNKGNFPGRFSGRQFSNSRSEMNVSTLELGDSALYLCASSWEPGQGNYGYTFGSGTRLTVV.

CDR3 bases: TGTGCCAGCAGCCCCGGTAGCTGGACAGGGAACAATGAGCAGTTCTTC. Translation: CASSPGSWTGNNEQFF. V gene TRBV13 combines with J gene TRBJ2-1; 8 positions match TRBD1. The J segment lost 5 bases and the V segment lost 5 bases, leaving 11 bases of the junction unmatched. Germline V gives CDR1 PRHDT, CDR2 FYEKMQ (reference sequence). This CDR3 spans 16 amino acids.

The V and J genes are TRBV18 and TRBJ2-7; 8 nucleotides agree with TRBD1. Germline V lookup: CDR1 KGHSH, CDR2 LQKENI. The CDR3 length is 15 residues. With 4 bases clipped from V and 12 bases from J, the junction kept 17 bases outside the gene matches. CDR3 DNA: TGTGCCAGCTCACATGAAGACAGGGGCAACCGCGAACGGTACTTC. Its translation: CASSHEDRGNRERYF.

This chain uses TRBV5-5 with TRBJ2-1; D not resolved. V shed 0 bases and J shed 5 bases, with 9 bases lying between them. The CDR3 is made up of 14 amino acids. Looked up from germline, CDR1 is SGHKS and CDR2 is YYEKEE (reference sequence). The CDR3 region has the DNA TGTGCCAGCAGCTTGGGGCAGCTCAACAATGAGCAGTTCTTC. Amino acid sequence: CASSLGQLNNEQFF.

This rearrangement joins TRBV5-1 to TRBJ2-3; D may match TRBD1 or TRBD2 (5 bases each). CDR3 length: 15 residues. V lost 0 bases and J lost 4, with 12 bases in between. CDR1 and CDR2 (germline): SGHRS, YFSETQ. DNA of the CDR3: TGCGCCAGCAGCTTGGCCAGGGAGATTTCAGATACGCAGTATTTT. Its protein is CASSLAREISDTQYF.

The chain is built from TRBV4-1 and TRBJ2-3, with D maybe TRBD2 (5 bases). Looked up from germline, CDR1 is MGHRA and CDR2 is YSYEKL. V lost 1 base and J lost 4, with 12 bases in between. CDR3 length: 15 amino acids. CDR3 region: CASSQALLGPDTQYF. The CDR3 region has the DNA TGCGCCAGCAGCCAAGCTCTACTAGGCCCAGATACGCAGTATTTT.

The V call is TRBV29-1, the J call TRBJ2-5, with TRBD2 matching over 8 bases. This CDR3 has 14 residues. V lost 6 bases to trimming and J lost 3 bases; unmatched junction nucleotides: 9. Germline CDR1 SQVTM, CDR2 ANQGSEA. The CDR3 nucleotides are TGCAGCGTAGCCAGACTAGCGCCCGAAGAGACCCAGTACTTC. Residues: CSVARLAPEETQYF. Together with reference TRBV29-1 and TRBJ2-5, the CDR3 gives the full variable domain: SAVISQKPSRDICQRGTSLTIQCQVDSQVTMMFWYRQQPGQSLTLIATANQGSEATYESGFVIDKFPISRPNLTFSTLTVSNMSPEDSSIYLCSVARLAPEETQYFGPGTRLLVL.

As for this clone: The sample contains more than one DNA sequence encoding this CDR3. The chain uses TRBV18 and TRBJ1-4, with D uncertain. Trimming removed 3 bases from V and 5 bases from J, with 4 bases in between. The length of the CDR3 is 12 residues. Germline V gene data show CDR1 as KGHSH and CDR2 as LQKENI. For the CDR3, the DNA is TGTGCCAGCTCACCCGTAAATGAAAAACTGTTTTTT. Its protein product is CASSPVNEKLFF. The full variable domain, completed using reference TRBV18 and TRBJ1-4, is NAGVMQNPRHLVRRRGQEARLRCSPMKGHSHVYWYRQLPEEGLKFMVYLQKENIIDESGMPKERFSAEFPKEGPSILRIQQVVRGDSAAYFCASSPVNEKLFFGSGTQLSVL.

V usage is TRBV5-3 and J usage is TRBJ2-7; weak D call: TRBD2 (7 bases). TRBV5-3 is an ORF, with its function uncertain. The CDR3 length is 15 residues. V was trimmed by 0 bases and J by 2 bases, leaving 12 bases between them. The CDR3 DNA follows: TGTGCCAGAAGCTTGGCCGGGGGGCAGGCCTACGAGCAGTACTTC. Its protein product is CARSLAGGQAYEQYF.

The chain combines TRBV30 with TRBJ1-4, with 7 bases lining up with TRBD1. The length of the CDR3 is 13 residues. Per the germline V gene, CDR1 is GTSNPN and CDR2 is SVGIG (reference sequence). The V and J ends lost 4 bases and 10 bases, in that order; junction bases with no gene match: 9. CDR3 nucleotides: TGTGCCTGGACCTCGGACAGGATTGGAAAACTGTTTTTT. Encoded protein: CAWTSDRIGKLFF.

This clone was recorded once. In the same sample, other DNA sequences code for this CDR3. The rearrangement joins TRBV5-4 to TRBJ2-7, with D perhaps assigned TRBD1 or TRBD2 (5 bases each). V was trimmed by 5 bases and J by 0 bases, leaving 15 bases between them. CDR3 size: 15 residues. The germline V gene encodes CDR1 SGHNT and CDR2 YYREEE (reference sequence). CDR3 bases: TGTGCCAGCAGTTTCGGGGCACCGAGCTCCTACGAGCAGTACTTC. It codes for CASSFGAPSSYEQYF.

The gene calls are TRBV5-1 and TRBJ2-2; D unclear. Germline CDR1 and CDR2: SGHRS and YFSETQ. Trimming took off 3 bases at V and 4 bases at J, with 10 bases between the two ends. CDR3 length: 14 amino acids. This CDR3 is CASSSSAPTGELFF. DNA for the CDR3: TGCGCCAGCAGCTCCTCGGCCCCCACCGGGGAGCTGTTTTTT. Complete variable domain (other parts from reference TRBV5-1 and TRBJ2-2): KAGVTQTPRYLIKTRGQQVTLSCSPISGHRSVSWYQQTPGQGLQFLFEYFSETQRNKGNFPGRFSGRQFSNSRSEMNVSTLELGDSALYLCASSSSAPTGELFFGEGSRLTVL.